This section outlines one T cell receptor (beta chain) sequence together with its context. Its antigen is currently unknown. The sample is drawn from a study of identical twins. TCRdb recomputed calls from the 5' RACE reads with MiXCR, one row per CDR3 protein. Among approximately 680,000 distinct CDR3 sequences listed, just over 7% were seen once. Study-level results: The more abundant beta clonotypes in cord blood had fewer insertions, and memory repertoires did not show this. Possibly, invariant MAIT and iNKT cells partly confounded zero-insertion analyses.

CDR1 is LGHDT, CDR2 YNNKEL, per germline (reference sequence). Trimming took off 6 bases at V and 9 bases at J, with 18 bases between the two ends. The CDR3 has 14 residues. Another study also made use of these data, one on yellow fever vaccine responses in identical twins.

This rearrangement joins TRBV3-1 to TRBJ1-5, with D possibly matching TRBD1 (6 bases). The sequenced material came from PBMCs. This TCR was recovered from a woman between 18 and 29 years old in good health. The CDR3 region has the DNA TGTGCCAGCAGGCGATACAGGGTCTCGGGGCCCCAGCATTTT. Encoded protein: CASRRYRVSGPQHF.